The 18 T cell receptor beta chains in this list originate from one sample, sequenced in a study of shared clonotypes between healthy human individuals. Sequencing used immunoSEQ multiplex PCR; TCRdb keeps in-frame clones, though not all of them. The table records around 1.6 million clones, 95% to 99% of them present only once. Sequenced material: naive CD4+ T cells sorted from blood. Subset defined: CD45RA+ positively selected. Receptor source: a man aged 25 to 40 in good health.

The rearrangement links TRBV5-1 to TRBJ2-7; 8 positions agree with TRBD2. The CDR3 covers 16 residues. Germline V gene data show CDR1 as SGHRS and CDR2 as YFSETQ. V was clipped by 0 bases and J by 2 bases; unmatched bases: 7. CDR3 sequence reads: CASSLAYGRATYEQYF. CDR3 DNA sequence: TGCGCCAGCAGCTTGGCCTACGGGAGGGCCACCTACGAGCAGTACTTC.

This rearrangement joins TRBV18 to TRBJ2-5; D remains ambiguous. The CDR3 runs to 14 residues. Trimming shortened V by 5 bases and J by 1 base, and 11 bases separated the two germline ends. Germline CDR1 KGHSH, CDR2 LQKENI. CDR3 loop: CASSTRASQETQYF. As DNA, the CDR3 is TGTGCCAGCTCAACAAGGGCGTCCCAAGAGACCCAGTACTTC.

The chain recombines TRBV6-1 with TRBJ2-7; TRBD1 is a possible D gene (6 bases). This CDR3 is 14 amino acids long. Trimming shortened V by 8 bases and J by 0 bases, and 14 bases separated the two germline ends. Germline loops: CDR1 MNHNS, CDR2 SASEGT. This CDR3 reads CASGHRQDSYEQYF. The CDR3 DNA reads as TGTGCCAGCGGTCACAGACAGGACTCCTACGAGCAGTACTTC.

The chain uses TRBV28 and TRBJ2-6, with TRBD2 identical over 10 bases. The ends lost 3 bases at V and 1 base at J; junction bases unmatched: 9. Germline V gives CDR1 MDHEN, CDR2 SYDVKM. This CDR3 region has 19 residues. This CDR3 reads CASSFPGLAERSGANVLTF. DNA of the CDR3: TGTGCCAGCAGTTTTCCCGGACTAGCGGAGCGATCTGGGGCCAACGTCCTGACTTTC.

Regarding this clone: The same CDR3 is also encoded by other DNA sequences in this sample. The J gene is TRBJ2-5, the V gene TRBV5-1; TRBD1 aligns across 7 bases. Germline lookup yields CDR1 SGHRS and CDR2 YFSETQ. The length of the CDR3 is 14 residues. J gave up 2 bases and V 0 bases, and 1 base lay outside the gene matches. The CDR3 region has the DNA TGCGCCAGCAGCTTGGTGACAGGGCAAGAGACCCAGTACTTC. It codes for CASSLVTGQETQYF.

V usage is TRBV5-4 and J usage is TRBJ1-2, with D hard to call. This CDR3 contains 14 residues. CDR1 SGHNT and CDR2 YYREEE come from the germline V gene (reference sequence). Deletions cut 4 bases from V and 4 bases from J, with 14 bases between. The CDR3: CASSPWAVSYGYTF. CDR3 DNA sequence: TGTGCCAGCAGCCCGTGGGCAGTCAGCTATGGCTACACCTTC.

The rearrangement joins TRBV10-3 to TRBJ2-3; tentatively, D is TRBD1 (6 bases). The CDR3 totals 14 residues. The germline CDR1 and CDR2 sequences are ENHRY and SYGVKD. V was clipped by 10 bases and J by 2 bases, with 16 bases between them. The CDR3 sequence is CATGTYSHTDTQYF. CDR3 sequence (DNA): TGTGCCACCGGGACATACTCCCACACAGATACGCAGTATTTT.

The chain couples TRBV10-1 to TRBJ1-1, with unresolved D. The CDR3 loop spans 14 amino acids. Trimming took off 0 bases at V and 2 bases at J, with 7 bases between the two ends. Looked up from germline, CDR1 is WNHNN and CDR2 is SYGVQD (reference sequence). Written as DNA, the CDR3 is TGCGCCAGCAGTGAGTCAGCGGCTAACACTGAAGCTTTCTTT. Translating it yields CASSESAANTEAFF.

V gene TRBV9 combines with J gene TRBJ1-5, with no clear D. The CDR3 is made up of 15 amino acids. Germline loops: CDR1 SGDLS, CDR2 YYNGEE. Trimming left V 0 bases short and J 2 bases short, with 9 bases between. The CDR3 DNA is TGTGCCAGCAGCGTAGGTGGCTGGGGCAATCAGCCCCAGCATTTT. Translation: CASSVGGWGNQPQHF.

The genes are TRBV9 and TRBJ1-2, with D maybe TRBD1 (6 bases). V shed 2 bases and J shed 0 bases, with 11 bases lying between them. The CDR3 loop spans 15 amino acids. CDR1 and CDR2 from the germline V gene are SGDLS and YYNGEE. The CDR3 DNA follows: TGTGCCAGCAGCGTCGGGACACCTCCTAACTATGGCTACACCTTC. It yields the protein CASSVGTPPNYGYTF. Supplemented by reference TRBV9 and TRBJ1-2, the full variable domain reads DSGVTQTPKHLITATGQRVTLRCSPRSGDLSVYWYQQSLDQGLQFLIQYYNGEERAKGNILERFSAQQFPDLHSELNLSSLELGDSALYFCASSVGTPPNYGYTFGSGTRLTVV.

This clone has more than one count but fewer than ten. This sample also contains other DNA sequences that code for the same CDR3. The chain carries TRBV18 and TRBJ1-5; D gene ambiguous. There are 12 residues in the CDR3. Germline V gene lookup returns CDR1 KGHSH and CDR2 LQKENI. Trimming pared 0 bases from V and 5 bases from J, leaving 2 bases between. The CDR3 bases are TGTGCCAGCTCACCACCGGATCAGCCCCAGCATTTT. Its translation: CASSPPDQPQHF.

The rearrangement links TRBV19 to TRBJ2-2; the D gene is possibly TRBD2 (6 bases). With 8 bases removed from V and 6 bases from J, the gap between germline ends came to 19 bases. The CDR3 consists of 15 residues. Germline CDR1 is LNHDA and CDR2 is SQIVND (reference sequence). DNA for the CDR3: TGTGCCAGTCACCCAATAAACGGGGGAGCCGGGGAGCTGTTTTTT. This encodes CASHPINGGAGELFF.

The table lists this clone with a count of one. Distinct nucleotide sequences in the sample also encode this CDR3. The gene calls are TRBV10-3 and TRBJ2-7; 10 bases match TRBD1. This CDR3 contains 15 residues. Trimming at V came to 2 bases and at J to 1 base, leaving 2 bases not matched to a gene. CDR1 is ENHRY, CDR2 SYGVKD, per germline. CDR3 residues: CAISEGDRGSYEQYF. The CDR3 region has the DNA TGTGCCATCAGTGAGGGGGACAGGGGTTCCTACGAGCAGTACTTC.

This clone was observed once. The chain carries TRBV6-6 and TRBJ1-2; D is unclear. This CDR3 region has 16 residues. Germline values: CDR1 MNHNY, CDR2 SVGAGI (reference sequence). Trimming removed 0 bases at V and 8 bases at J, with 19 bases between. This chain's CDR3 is CASSYSVHGELGGYTF. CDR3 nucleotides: TGTGCCAGCAGTTACTCGGTACACGGGGAACTGGGAGGCTACACCTTC.

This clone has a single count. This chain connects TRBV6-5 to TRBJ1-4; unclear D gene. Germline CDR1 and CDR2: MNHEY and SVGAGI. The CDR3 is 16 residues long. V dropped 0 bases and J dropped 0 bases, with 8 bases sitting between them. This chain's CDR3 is CASSYSTLTTNEKLFF. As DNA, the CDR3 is TGTGCCAGCAGTTACTCTACCCTAACAACTAATGAAAAACTGTTTTTT.

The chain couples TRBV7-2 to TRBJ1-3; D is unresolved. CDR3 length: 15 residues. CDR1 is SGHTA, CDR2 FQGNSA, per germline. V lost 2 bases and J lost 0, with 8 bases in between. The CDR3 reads CASSLRGPSGNTIYF. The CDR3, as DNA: TGTGCCAGCAGCTTAAGAGGGCCCTCTGGAAACACCATATATTTT.

The CDR3 spells CSVEYGEKLFF. In DNA form, the CDR3 reads TGCAGCGTTGAATACGGTGAAAAACTGTTTTTT. This chain links TRBV29-1 with TRBJ1-4; no reliable D call. Germline lookup yields CDR1 SQVTM and CDR2 ANQGSEA. Trimming removed 2 bases at V and 7 bases at J, with 5 bases between. The CDR3 has 11 amino acids.

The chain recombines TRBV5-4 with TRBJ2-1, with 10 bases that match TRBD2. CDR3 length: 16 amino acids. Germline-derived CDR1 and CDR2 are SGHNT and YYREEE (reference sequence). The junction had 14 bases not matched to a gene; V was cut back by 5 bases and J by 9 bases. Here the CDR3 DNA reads TGTGCCAGCAGTACCCAGCGGGAGGGCAGGGAAGGTGAGCAGTTCTTC. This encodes CASSTQREGREGEQFF. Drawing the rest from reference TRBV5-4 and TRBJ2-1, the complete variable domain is ETGVTQSPTHLIKTRGQQVTLRCSSQSGHNTVSWYQQALGQGPQFIFQYYREEENGRGNFPPRFSGLQFPNYSSELNVNALELDDSALYLCASSTQREGREGEQFFGPGTRLTVL.